Listed below are T cell receptor beta chains from one sample, sequenced in a study of T cells in Graves' hyperthyroidism and ophthalmopathy. One entry per CDR3 protein results from TCRdb running MiXCR on the multiplex PCR reads. The sample lists roughly 360,000 distinct CDR3 sequences; roughly 12% were seen once. Sequenced: blood. The receptors were sampled from a man younger than 45 with Graves' hyperthyroidism that later progressed to Graves' ophthalmopathy. Both conserved end residues are part of each CDR3. The D gene is left open where the match is weak. Some rows mark clone size as missing; the rest say once, few, many or name a class of expanded clone.

j_call | clone_size | v_call | d_call | cdr3_nt | cdr3_aa
TRBJ1-2 | many | TRBV28 | TRBD1 | TGTGCCAGCAGTTTAATTGGTCAGGGGGCGAGATCCGGGTATGGCTACACCTTC | CASSLIGQGARSGYGYTF
TRBJ2-7 | . | TRBV3-1 | . | TGTGCCAGCAGCCAAGATCTCTCGGGACGGACCTACGAGCAGTACTTC | CASSQDLSGRTYEQYF
TRBJ1-5 | many | TRBV28 | . | TGTGCCAGCAGTGCTATCGATCAGCCCCAGCATTTT | CASSAIDQPQHF
TRBJ2-1 | many | TRBV5-1 | TRBD1 | TGCGCCAGCAGCGTATGGACAGGGACGGTCAATGAGCAGTTCTTC | CASSVWTGTVNEQFF
TRBJ1-3 | many | TRBV7-2 | . | TGTGCCAGCAGCTACCGAGTGCCCAGCGGAGACACCATATATTTT | CASSYRVPSGDTIYF
TRBJ2-2 | many | TRBV5-1 | . | TGCGCCAGCAGCTTAGGGCAGGGAAGTTTCGGGGAGCTGTTTTTT | CASSLGQGSFGELFF
TRBJ2-5 | few | TRBV12-3/TRBV12-4 | . | TGTGCCAGCAGTTTTGCCCGAGAGACCCAGTACTTC | CASSFARETQYF
TRBJ2-3 | many | TRBV10-3 | TRBD2 | TGTGCCATCAGTGAGTCGGGACTAGCATCAGATACGCAGTATTTT | CAISESGLASDTQYF
TRBJ1-5 | many | TRBV7-9 | . | TGTGCCAGCAGCTTAATCGGAGGGACGGACAATCAGCCCCAGCATTTT | CASSLIGGTDNQPQHF
TRBJ2-1 | . | TRBV20-1 | TRBD2 | TGCAGTGCTAGGGTAGCGGGGGGGCCGCGCCACAATGAGCAGTTCTTC | CSARVAGGPRHNEQFF
TRBJ2-2 | . | TRBV24-1 | . | TGTGCCACCCGTAGCAGGGAAACTAACACCGGGGAGCTGTTTTTT | CATRSRETNTGELFF
TRBJ1-5 | many | TRBV5-1 | . | TGCGCCAGCAGCGACCAGGGTGGCAATCAGCCCCAGCATTTT | CASSDQGGNQPQHF
TRBJ2-1 | . | TRBV27 | TRBD2 | TGTGCCAGCAGTTTGTCGGGGGGGTGGGATGGGCAGTTCTTC | CASSLSGGWDGQFF
TRBJ1-1 | many | TRBV12-3/TRBV12-4 | . | TGTGCCAGCAGTCAGGGACCGGCGGACACTGAAGCTTTCTTT | CASSQGPADTEAFF
TRBJ2-5 | few | TRBV5-1 | TRBD1 | TGCGCCAGCAGCTACAGTAACAGGGGAGTTAAAGAGACCCAGTACTTC | CASSYSNRGVKETQYF
TRBJ2-1 | few | TRBV6-1 | TRBD2 | TGTGCCAGCAGTCCTGGGGGGGGATTTAATGAGCAGTTCTTC | CASSPGGGFNEQFF
TRBJ2-1 | . | TRBV9 | . | TGTGCCAGCAGCCCCCGGAATGAGCCGAACAATGAGCAGTTCTTC | CASSPRNEPNNEQFF
TRBJ1-6 | . | TRBV19 | TRBD1 | TGTGCCAGTAGTGGACAGGGCGGGAATTCACCCCTCCACTTT | CASSGQGGNSPLHF
TRBJ2-1 | . | TRBV5-1 | . | TGCGCCAGCAGCTGGAGCCCTTTGGCTTACAATGAGCAGTTCTTC | CASSWSPLAYNEQFF
TRBJ1-5 | . | TRBV30 | . | TGTGCCTGGAGTGTATTGGGGAGTAATAGCAATCAGCCCCAGCATTTT | CAWSVLGSNSNQPQHF
TRBJ1-3 | many | TRBV2 | . | TGTGCCAGCAGTGGGGAAGGAAACACCATATATTTT | CASSGEGNTIYF
TRBJ2-5 | few | TRBV7-2 | TRBD2 | TGTGCCAGCAGCTTAGCCCGCGGGAGCCAAGAGACCCAGTACTTC | CASSLARGSQETQYF
TRBJ1-2 | many | TRBV28 | . | TGTGCCAGCAGTTTATATAGTCCAGGCCTTAACTATGGCTACACCTTC | CASSLYSPGLNYGYTF
TRBJ2-1 | many | TRBV12-3/TRBV12-4 | . | TGTGCCAGCAGCCCCACTCTTGGGTACAATGAGCAGTTCTTC | CASSPTLGYNEQFF
TRBJ2-7 | . | TRBV20-1 | TRBD1 | TGCAGTGCTACTCCGAGACAGGGAAACTACGAGCAGTACTTC | CSATPRQGNYEQYF
TRBJ1-2 | few | TRBV7-9 | . | TGTGCCAGCAGCTTAGCAGGGATAGGCTACACCTTC | CASSLAGIGYTF
TRBJ2-1 | few | TRBV3-1 | . | TGTGCCAGCAGCCAAGATTCTGCCTTTAGTTCCTACAATGAGCAGTTCTTC | CASSQDSAFSSYNEQFF
TRBJ2-3 | many | TRBV7-8 | . | TGTGCCAGCGTCCAGGGCACAGATACGCAGTATTTT | CASVQGTDTQYF
TRBJ1-5 | many | TRBV25-1 | . | TGTGCCAGCAGTGAATCAGGGTTCAACCAGCCCCAGCATTTT | CASSESGFNQPQHF
TRBJ1-6 | few | TRBV19 | TRBD1 | TGTGCCAGTAGTACAGGACAGGCGGGTTCACCCCTCCACTTT | CASSTGQAGSPLHF
TRBJ2-1 | many | TRBV12-3/TRBV12-4 | . | TGTGCCAGCAGTTCTAGGGTGAGCTCCTACAATGAGCAGTTCTTC | CASSSRVSSYNEQFF
TRBJ2-5 | . | TRBV13 | . | TGTGCCAGCAGCGGCCGGGACACAGTTGGGAGGGGAGAGACCCAGTACTTC | CASSGRDTVGRGETQYF
TRBJ2-5 | many | TRBV24-1 | . | TGTGCCACCAGTGATTTTTCAGGGGAAGAGACCCAGTACTTC | CATSDFSGEETQYF
TRBJ1-1 | . | TRBV29-1 | . | TGCAGCGTTGAAGAACAGACGGGATTTAACACTGAAGCTTTCTTT | CSVEEQTGFNTEAFF
TRBJ2-7 | . | TRBV5-1 | TRBD1 | TGCGCCAGCAGCTATGGACAGGGTTTGCGCGAGCAGTACTTC | CASSYGQGLREQYF
TRBJ1-5 | . | TRBV11-2 | . | TGCGCCAGCAGCCTCCGTCAAGACACATCCAATCAGCCCCAGCATTTT | CASSLRQDTSNQPQHF
TRBJ2-1 | few | TRBV7-2 | TRBD2 | TGTGCCAGCAGCCCCCGACTAGCGGGGCATGAGCAGTTCTTC | CASSPRLAGHEQFF